This record concerns one T cell receptor beta chain sequence. Its cognate antigen has yet to be identified. The data belong to a study of cytomegalovirus exposure and HLA in healthy donors (dated by TCRdb to 2016 to 2017). Study-wide context: An earlier analysis of about 530 of the donors reported approximately 280 Gb of sequence data and 100 million to 120 million unique TCR beta sequences obtained from some 170 million T cells. Roughly 300 gigabases of sequencing data and about 92 million unique TCR sequences made up an early release that covered about 640 HLA-typed donors. The genetic ancestry cluster associated with self-reported Caucasian donors included approximately 85% of the 300 to 450 genotyped donors. The study aimed to test whether signatures of past pathogen exposure could be identified by cataloging public T cell receptors. The T cell repertoires of roughly 660 subjects were profiled by immunosequencing and related to cytomegalovirus serostatus. Along with the approximately 700-subject first cohort, a separate validation cohort of over 90 different subjects was used. The study combined high-throughput TCR immunosequencing, statistical association of individual TCRs with disease status, and machine learning to predict cytomegalovirus infection status. In a later analysis, previously published TCR beta repertoires from 666 donors were re-analyzed and high-resolution HLA genotyping was added so that TCR occurrence patterns could be studied. The later analysis used no new phenotypic data to find candidate immune exposures, relying instead on TCR beta sequences and their occurrence across donors. An earlier analysis of around 540 of the donors applied high-throughput TCR beta sequencing to assess whether each TCR beta V gene segment acted as functional or pseudogenic. Donor age, sex, ethnicity and CMV serostatus were compiled alongside the repertoire data. Genome-wide SNP genotypes for about 65% of the 666 donors were used in a later genetic analysis, which treated that subset as a discovery cohort. Every discovery cohort repertoire had been produced on one sequencing platform. Both class I and class II loci were covered by HLA typing, at four-digit resolution. Typing coverage varied by locus: about 620-630 donors for A, B, C, DRB1 and DQB1; roughly 560 for DQA1; about 600 for DPA1; 400 to 480 for DPB1. Roughly five DR-DQ haplotypes were handled as single units for association and clustering because linkage in the cohort was strong. On average, 235,054 unique TCR beta nucleotide sequences were sequenced per donor among 350 to 400 genotyped donors of the cohort, with 15% to 20% of those sequences being non-productive. What the work shows at the level of the full study, not this receptor alone: Several of the top co-occurrence clusters appeared to be linked to parvovirus B19, influenza, CMV and Epstein-Barr virus, according to a later analysis. A later analysis associated approximately 17,000 TCR beta sequences with specific HLA alleles at a false discovery rate of 0.05. In a later analysis, the rate of TCR association differed among HLA loci, with DRB1 alleles having the most associated TCRs and HLA-C alleles having the fewest. Sequencing depth was assumed to be roughly uniform across donors in the presence/absence analyses, though that assumption may not hold. Assigning TCR associations to individual alleles was difficult when HLA alleles, especially DR and DQ, strongly co-occurred. The sequencing pipeline was judged likely to have produced a cluster of highly shared sequence variants as a technical artifact. According to a later genetic analysis, donors in an Asian-associated ancestry cluster had fewer N-insertions in productive TCRs than the roughly 670-donor mean. In a later analysis, HLA-associated TCR beta chains were found to be more clonally expanded and to have lower generation probabilities than equally common non-associated chains. Correlated functional status among segregating V segments might be attributable to linkage disequilibrium, but an unknown experimental factor could not be ruled out. A further reported finding was that TCR beta sequences accurately predicted the HLA-A and HLA-B alleles for most subjects in the first cohort. Three of the identified cytomegalovirus-associated TCR beta chains were confirmed in vitro to be specific for cytomegalovirus antigens. Immune exposure information for the cohort was limited to CMV serostatus. Some IMGT-functional V segments, including TRBV6-2 and TRBV6-3, could not be distinguished by the 87-base-pair reads and were therefore excluded. In the study, 150 to 200 TCR beta chains were listed as associated with cytomegalovirus. Only TCR beta chains were sequenced in this cohort, and the absence of alpha or paired-chain data limited detectable features. Fewer than 20 rarely observed V segments, including chromosome 9 orphons, were excluded from the earlier analysis of some 590 of the donors because counts were too low. In both the original and validation cohorts, the classifier was reported to diagnose cytomegalovirus status with high specificity and sensitivity. In a later genetic analysis, a missense DCLRE1C variant was associated with V-gene and J-gene trimming of TCR beta chains, and the association was replicated in an independent cohort. Because HLA typing was missing for some donors at each locus, association tests included only the typed subset. Most TCR sequences were observed very rarely across donors, whereas some public TCRs were present in many individuals. The authors suggested that the approach could potentially be extended to other disease states and immunological phenotypes. In a later analysis, most CMV-associated TCR beta chains were found to appear HLA-restricted, with HLA associations seemingly driven largely by CMV exposure. In an earlier analysis of some 640 of the donors, most TCR beta V segments were observed in productive rearrangements about 87% or about 30% of the time, broadly matching IMGT annotations.

Library generation was performed with the immunoSEQ multiplex PCR assay. A mixture of 60 forward primers for TCR Vbeta segments and 13 reverse primers for TCR Jbeta segments was used in the multiplex PCR. A multiplex PCR assay on genomic DNA amplified the CDR3 region of rearranged TCR beta genes. On the Illumina HiSeq System, the amplified TCR beta libraries were sequenced as 87-base-pair reads. Turning to the authors' computational methods: In a later analysis, approximately 74 million unique TCR beta chains were counted across the 500 to 700 repertoires, and about 9.9 million of these chains were shared by at least two donors. To remove PCR and sequencing errors, raw reads were error-corrected and collapsed into unique sequences using a nearest-neighbor algorithm that merged closely related sequences. Alignment of CDR3 sequences to IMGT reference sequences was used to assign V, D and J gene segments. For a sequence to be retained, a match of at least six nucleotides to both a V gene segment and a J gene segment was required. Rearrangements were classified as productive when the CDR3 lacked stop codons and remained in frame with V and J, and all other rearrangements were classified as non-productive. Following IMGT convention, CDR3 was defined as the stretch from the second conserved V-encoded cysteine up to the conserved J-encoded phenylalanine. The earlier analysis of 500 to 750 of the donors excluded any sequence lacking an unambiguous match to a single V gene segment. In an earlier analysis of about 590 of the donors, a V segment was called functional when productive rearrangements were above 56.7%, and segregating when the standard deviation between donors exceeded 5%. A statistical classification framework was built to diagnose cytomegalovirus status from the catalog of TCR beta chain sequences. A later analysis assigned V and J genes by comparing TCR nucleotide sequences with IMGT/GENE-DB human TR gene sequences. A later analysis assigned CDR3 sequences and most-parsimonious VDJ recombination scenarios with the TCRdist pipeline. In a later analysis, every TCR beta chain was defined by the combination of its CDR3 amino acid sequence and its V-gene family, and reads without a unique V-gene family were dropped. To address suspected cross-contamination and a sequencing artifact, a later analysis removed a few hundred highly shared, low-generation-probability nucleotide sequences. For each public chain, a later analysis derived a clonal expansion index from normalized ranks of inferred template counts within each repertoire. In a later analysis, generation probabilities were computed using a VDJ recombination model fitted to out-of-frame rearrangements, and the results were checked against IGoR. In a later analysis, TCR-TCR, TCR-HLA and TCR-CMV co-occurrence was scored with hypergeometric tests, and a repertoire-size bias correction was applied to TCR pairs. To estimate false discovery rates, a later analysis permuted the HLA or CMV assignments 20 times. In a later analysis, co-occurring TCRs were grouped using DBSCAN, and TCRdist sequence similarity was added for clustering within HLA-allele-positive subsets. Repertoires with fewer than 30,000 or more than 120,000 public chains, plus five repertoires with anomalous nucleotide sharing, were excluded from co-occurrence clustering. TCRdb carries this immuneACCESS record with in-frame sequences only. Its versions omit some clonotypes, under half of them owing to an unresolved V gene in the studies checked, with the rest unexplained. D and trimming were read from the DNA, whereas the V and J calls and clone size are those reported in that table. The sample's clone listing holds 50,000 to 70,000 clones. Of the sample, about 10% is held by the ten largest clones.

The cohort consisted of some 730 healthy bone marrow donors. At the time of sampling, every cohort member was nominally healthy, though immune exposures that went unrecorded were likely present. The donor was CMV seropositive and belonged to the group of 270 or so seropositive cohort members. A peripheral blood sample was collected from each donor, and TCR beta sequencing was performed on peripheral blood mononuclear cells. The Qiagen DNeasy Blood Extraction Kit was used to extract genomic DNA from the blood cell samples. The germline V gene gives CDR1 as SGHRS and CDR2 as YFSETQ. V and J lose 4 bases and 2 bases, and a span of 10 bases separates them. The CDR3 spans 15 residues, from the cysteine through the phenylalanine. This entry keeps only the CDR3 DNA: 45 bases, framed from base 1.

The chain employs TRBV5-1 and TRBJ2-6; the D gene is perhaps TRBD1, from 5 matching bases. Sequenced material: PBMCs. The receptor was isolated from a man aged 45 to 65 in good health and CMV-seropositive. DNA sequence: TGCGCCAGCAGCCAGGGCCGAGCTGGGGCCAACGTCCTGACTTTC. Its protein product is CASSQGRAGANVLTF.